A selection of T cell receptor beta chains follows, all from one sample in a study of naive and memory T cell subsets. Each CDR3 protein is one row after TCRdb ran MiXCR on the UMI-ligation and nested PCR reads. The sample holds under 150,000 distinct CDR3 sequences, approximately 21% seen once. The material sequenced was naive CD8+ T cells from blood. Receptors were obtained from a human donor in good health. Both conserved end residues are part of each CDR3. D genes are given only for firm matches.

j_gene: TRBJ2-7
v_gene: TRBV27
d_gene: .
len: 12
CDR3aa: CASSPGTYEQYF

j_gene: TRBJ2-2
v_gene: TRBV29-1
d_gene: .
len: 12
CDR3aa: CSVVPRIGELFF

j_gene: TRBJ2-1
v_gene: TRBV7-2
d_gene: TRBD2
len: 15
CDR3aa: CASSLEGGGYNEQFF

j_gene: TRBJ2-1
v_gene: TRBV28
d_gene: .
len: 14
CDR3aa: CATRGAGVGNEQFF

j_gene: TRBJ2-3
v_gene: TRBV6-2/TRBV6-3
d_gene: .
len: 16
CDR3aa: CASSYSRGSWTDTQYF

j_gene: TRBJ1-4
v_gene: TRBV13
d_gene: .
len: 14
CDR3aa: CASSPYGTNEKLFF

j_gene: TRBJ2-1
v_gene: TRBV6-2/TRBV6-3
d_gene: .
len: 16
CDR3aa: CASAFLLRSQPGEQFF

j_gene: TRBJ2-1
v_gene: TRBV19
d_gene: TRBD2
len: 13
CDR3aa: CASSISAGEEQFF

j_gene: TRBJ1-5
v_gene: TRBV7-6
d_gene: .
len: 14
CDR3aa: CASSPGANGLPQHF

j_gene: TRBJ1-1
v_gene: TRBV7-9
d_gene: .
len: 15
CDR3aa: CASSFDSGRGTEAFF

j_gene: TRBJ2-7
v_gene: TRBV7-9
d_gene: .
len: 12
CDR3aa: CASSLASHEQYF

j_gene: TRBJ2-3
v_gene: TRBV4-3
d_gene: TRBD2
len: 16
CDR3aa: CASSQRRLAGGDTQYF

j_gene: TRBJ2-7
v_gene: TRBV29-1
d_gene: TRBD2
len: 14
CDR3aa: CSVEPLAGLAEQYF

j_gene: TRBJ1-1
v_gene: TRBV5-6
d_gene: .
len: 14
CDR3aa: CASSLEWGLTEAFF

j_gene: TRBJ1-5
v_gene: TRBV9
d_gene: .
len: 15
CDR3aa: CASSVGGGFNQPQHF

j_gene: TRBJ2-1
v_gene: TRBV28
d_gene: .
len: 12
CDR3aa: CASSTAPNEQFF

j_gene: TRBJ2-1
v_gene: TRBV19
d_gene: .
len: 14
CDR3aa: CASSSAISYNEQFF

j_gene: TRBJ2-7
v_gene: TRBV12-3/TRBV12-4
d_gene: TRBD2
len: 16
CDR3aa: CASSRPIAGVPFEQYF

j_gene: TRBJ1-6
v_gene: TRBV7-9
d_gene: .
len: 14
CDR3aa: CASSLAPGEEPLHF

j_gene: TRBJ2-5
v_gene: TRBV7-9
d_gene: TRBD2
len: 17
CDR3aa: CASNPPSGGPSYETQYF

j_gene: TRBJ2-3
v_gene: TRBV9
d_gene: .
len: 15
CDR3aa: CASSASLVGMDTQYF

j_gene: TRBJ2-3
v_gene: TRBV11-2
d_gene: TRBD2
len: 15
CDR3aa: CASSLNERDTDTQYF

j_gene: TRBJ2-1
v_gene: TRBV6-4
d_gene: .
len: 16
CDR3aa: CASAVRRDAIYNEQFF

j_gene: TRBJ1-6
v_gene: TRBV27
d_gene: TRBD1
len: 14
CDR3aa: CASRGQKYNSPLHF

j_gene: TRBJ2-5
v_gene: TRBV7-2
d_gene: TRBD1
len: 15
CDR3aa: CASSLRGQGGETQYF

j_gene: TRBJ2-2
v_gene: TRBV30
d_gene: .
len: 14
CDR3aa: CAWMDASNTGELFF

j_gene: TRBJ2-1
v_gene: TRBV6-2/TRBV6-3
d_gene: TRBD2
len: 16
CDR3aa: CASISSEWEGFNEQFF

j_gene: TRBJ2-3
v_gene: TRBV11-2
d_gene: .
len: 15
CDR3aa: CASSLGGRYTDTQYF

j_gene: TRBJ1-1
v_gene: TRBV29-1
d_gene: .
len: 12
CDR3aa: CSVEKGGTEAFF

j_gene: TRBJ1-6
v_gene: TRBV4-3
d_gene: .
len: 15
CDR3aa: CASSQDMRENSPLHF

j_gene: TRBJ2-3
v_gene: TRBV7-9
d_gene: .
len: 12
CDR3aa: CASRGITDTQYF

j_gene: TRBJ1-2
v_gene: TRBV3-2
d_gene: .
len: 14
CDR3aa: CASSQSGQNYGYTF

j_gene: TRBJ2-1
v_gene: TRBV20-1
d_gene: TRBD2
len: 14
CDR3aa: CSARDGRAYNEQFF

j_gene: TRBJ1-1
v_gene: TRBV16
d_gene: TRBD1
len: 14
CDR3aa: CASSRDRGATEAFF

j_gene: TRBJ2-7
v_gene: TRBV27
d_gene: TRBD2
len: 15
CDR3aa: CASSVGGLAEYEQYF